This T cell receptor (beta chain) was documented in a study of T cell repertoires in cytomegalovirus infection. About the research overall: TCR beta signatures that were public indicated CMV infection and matching HLA type.

TCRdb reprocessed the reads via MiXCR and lists one record per CDR3 protein. The data hold some 940,000 distinct CDR3 sequences, with around 30% observed a single time. Germline V gene sequence: CDR1 SGHVS, CDR2 FQNEAQ. This CDR3 contains 15 residues. V lost 0 bases to trimming and J lost 2 bases, with 8 bases between them. Many counts were recorded for this clonotype. The target antigen is unknown. This TCR came from a human donor in good health (CMV status not recorded). Some clones in this sample may be carry-over from other donors' samples. The sequenced sample was cultured CD8+ T cells from PBMCs, obtained from culture after CMV antigen stimulation. V usage is TRBV7-8 and J usage is TRBJ2-4, with D unresolved. The CDR3, as DNA: TGTGCCAGCAGCTTAGCTAGGTTCACCAAAAACATTCAGTACTTC. It yields the protein CASSLARFTKNIQYF.